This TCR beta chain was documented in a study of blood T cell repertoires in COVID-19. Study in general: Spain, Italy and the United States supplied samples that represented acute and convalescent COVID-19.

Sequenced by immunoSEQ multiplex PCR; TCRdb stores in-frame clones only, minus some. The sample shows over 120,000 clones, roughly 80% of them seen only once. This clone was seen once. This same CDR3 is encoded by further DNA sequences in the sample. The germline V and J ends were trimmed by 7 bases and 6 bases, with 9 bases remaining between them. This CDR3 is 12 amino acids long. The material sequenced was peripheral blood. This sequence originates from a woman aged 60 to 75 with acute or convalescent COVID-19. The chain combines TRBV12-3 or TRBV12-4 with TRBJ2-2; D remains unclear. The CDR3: CASTESPGELFF. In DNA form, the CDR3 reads TGTGCCAGCACCGAGAGTCCCGGGGAGCTGTTTTTT.